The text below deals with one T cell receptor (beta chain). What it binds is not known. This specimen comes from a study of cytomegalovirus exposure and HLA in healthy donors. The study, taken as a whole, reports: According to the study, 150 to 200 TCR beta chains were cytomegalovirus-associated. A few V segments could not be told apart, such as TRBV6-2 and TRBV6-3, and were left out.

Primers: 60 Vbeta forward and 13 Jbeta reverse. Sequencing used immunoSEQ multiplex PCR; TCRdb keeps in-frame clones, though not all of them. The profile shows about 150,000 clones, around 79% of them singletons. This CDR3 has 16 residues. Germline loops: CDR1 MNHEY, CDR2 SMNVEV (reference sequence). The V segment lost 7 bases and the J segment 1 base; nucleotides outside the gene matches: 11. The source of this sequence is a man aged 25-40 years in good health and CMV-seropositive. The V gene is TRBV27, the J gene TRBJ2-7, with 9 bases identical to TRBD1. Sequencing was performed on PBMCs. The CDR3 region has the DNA TGTGCCAGCATCTATCCCCCCGGACAGGGGTCCTACGAGCAGTACTTC. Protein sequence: CASIYPPGQGSYEQYF.